These T cell receptor beta chains were read from a single sample in a study of tumor-infiltrating lymphocytes in primary liver carcinoma. MiXCR, applied by TCRdb to the multiplex PCR reads, yields one record per CDR3 protein. This repertoire shows approximately 330,000 distinct CDR3 sequences, less than 75% found once; its top ten account for about 6.3%. Sequenced: peripheral blood. Receptors were obtained from a man between 40 and 49 years old with primary liver carcinoma and hepatitis B virus infection. Both conserved end residues are part of each CDR3. D genes are given only for firm matches. The listing skips clone size in some rows; elsewhere it reads once, few, many or a size class.

d_gene: -
v_gene: TRBV11-3
j_gene: TRBJ2-3
abundance: -
CDR3nt: TGTGTCAGCAGCTCGGTAGGGGGGGCCCAGTATTTT
CDR3aa: CVSSSVGGAQYF

d_gene: -
v_gene: TRBV6-2/TRBV6-3
j_gene: TRBJ2-5
abundance: -
CDR3nt: TGTGTCAGCAGCAAGAGGTCTTTCTGGGATGGCCAGTACTTC
CDR3aa: CVSSKRSFWDGQYF

d_gene: TRBD2
v_gene: TRBV10-3
j_gene: TRBJ2-3
abundance: many
CDR3nt: TGTGCCACCTCGGGAGGTACAGATACGCAGTATTTT
CDR3aa: CATSGGTDTQYF

d_gene: TRBD2
v_gene: TRBV5-1
j_gene: TRBJ2-1
abundance: -
CDR3nt: TGCGCCAGCAGCTTGTTTGGACTAGTGGTCAATGAGCAGTTCTTC
CDR3aa: CASSLFGLVVNEQFF

d_gene: -
v_gene: TRBV11-2
j_gene: TRBJ2-5
abundance: -
CDR3nt: TGTGCCAGCAGCTTACATGCCTACAAGACCCAGTACTTC
CDR3aa: CASSLHAYKTQYF

d_gene: -
v_gene: TRBV11-2
j_gene: TRBJ1-5
abundance: -
CDR3nt: TGTGCCAGCAGCTTAGGAGGGATGAACGATCAACCCCAGCATTTT
CDR3aa: CASSLGGMNDQPQHF

d_gene: TRBD2
v_gene: TRBV11-3
j_gene: TRBJ2-3
abundance: once
CDR3nt: TGTACCAGCAGCCGACGACTAGCGGGAGCCCAGACATATACGCAGTATTTT
CDR3aa: CTSSRRLAGAQTYTQYF

d_gene: TRBD1
v_gene: TRBV6-5
j_gene: TRBJ2-5
abundance: -
CDR3nt: TGTGCCAGAAGGCTCCTCCGGGGCAGGGGGTTAGGTGAGACCCAGTACTTC
CDR3aa: CARRLLRGRGLGETQYF

d_gene: -
v_gene: TRBV29-1
j_gene: TRBJ2-4
abundance: -
CDR3nt: TGCAGCGTTACGACAGTAGTCAAAAACATTCAGTACTTC
CDR3aa: CSVTTVVKNIQYF

d_gene: -
v_gene: TRBV4-1
j_gene: TRBJ2-7
abundance: many
CDR3nt: TGCGCCAGCAGCCACCTGGGGGTTGGCTACGAGCAGTACTTC
CDR3aa: CASSHLGVGYEQYF

d_gene: -
v_gene: TRBV29-1
j_gene: TRBJ1-1
abundance: -
CDR3nt: TGCAGTGACCGACAGGACACTGAAGCTTTCTTT
CDR3aa: CSDRQDTEAFF

d_gene: -
v_gene: TRBV5-1
j_gene: TRBJ2-3
abundance: -
CDR3nt: TGCGCCATCAGCCTCTCTGGTCGCGGAGATACGCAGTATTTT
CDR3aa: CAISLSGRGDTQYF

d_gene: -
v_gene: TRBV4-2
j_gene: TRBJ1-5
abundance: many
CDR3nt: TGTGCCAGCAGCCAAGATCTAGATTACCGTCAGCCCCAGCATTTT
CDR3aa: CASSQDLDYRQPQHF

d_gene: TRBD1
v_gene: TRBV12-3/TRBV12-4
j_gene: TRBJ1-6
abundance: many
CDR3nt: TGTGCCAGCAGTCCACAGGGGTTTAATTCACCCCTCCACTTT
CDR3aa: CASSPQGFNSPLHF

d_gene: TRBD2
v_gene: TRBV4-3
j_gene: TRBJ2-7
abundance: many
CDR3nt: TGCGCCAGCAGCCAAGATCGAACTAGCGGGACGACTTCCTACGAGCAGTACTTC
CDR3aa: CASSQDRTSGTTSYEQYF

d_gene: -
v_gene: TRBV30
j_gene: TRBJ1-1
abundance: -
CDR3nt: TGTGCCTGGAGGTTATACCGGGTAACTGAAGCTTTCTTT
CDR3aa: CAWRLYRVTEAFF

d_gene: TRBD1
v_gene: TRBV6-2/TRBV6-3
j_gene: TRBJ2-7
abundance: -
CDR3nt: TGTGCCAGCAGTTACCCATCGGACAGGGAGTACGAGCAGTACTTC
CDR3aa: CASSYPSDREYEQYF

d_gene: -
v_gene: TRBV6-1
j_gene: TRBJ2-1
abundance: many
CDR3nt: TGTGCCACCAAACAGGGCTACAATGAGCAGTTCTTC
CDR3aa: CATKQGYNEQFF

d_gene: -
v_gene: TRBV28
j_gene: TRBJ2-1
abundance: few
CDR3nt: TGTGCCAGCAGCAAAGTCAATGAGCAGTTCTTC
CDR3aa: CASSKVNEQFF

d_gene: -
v_gene: TRBV30
j_gene: TRBJ2-7
abundance: -
CDR3nt: TGTGCCTGGAATAGAGGGCTCCTCTACGGGCAGTACTTC
CDR3aa: CAWNRGLLYGQYF

d_gene: -
v_gene: TRBV6-1
j_gene: TRBJ2-5
abundance: many
CDR3nt: TGTGCCAGCAGTCCCCAAATTCGCGGGGAGACCCAGTACTTC
CDR3aa: CASSPQIRGETQYF

d_gene: -
v_gene: TRBV28
j_gene: TRBJ2-6
abundance: -
CDR3nt: TGTGCCAGCGGTTTTGGAGTGGGCTCTGGGGCCAACGTCCTGACTTTC
CDR3aa: CASGFGVGSGANVLTF

d_gene: -
v_gene: TRBV6-5
j_gene: TRBJ1-4
abundance: -
CDR3nt: TGTGCCAGCAGCCAGGGACCCTTCTCCCTAGATAATGAAAAACTGTTTTTT
CDR3aa: CASSQGPFSLDNEKLFF

d_gene: TRBD1
v_gene: TRBV13
j_gene: TRBJ2-1
abundance: -
CDR3nt: TGTGCCAGCGGCATCGGGACAGGGGGCTACAATGAGCAGTTCTTC
CDR3aa: CASGIGTGGYNEQFF

d_gene: TRBD2
v_gene: TRBV5-1
j_gene: TRBJ2-1
abundance: -
CDR3nt: TGCGCCAGCAGTCGGGAGGGCAGCTCCTATAATGAGCAGTTCTTC
CDR3aa: CASSREGSSYNEQFF

d_gene: -
v_gene: TRBV6-2/TRBV6-3
j_gene: TRBJ1-5
abundance: many
CDR3nt: TGTGCCAGCAGTTACAGAAGGCAGGGGACTAATAGCAATCAGCCCCAGCATTTT
CDR3aa: CASSYRRQGTNSNQPQHF

d_gene: TRBD1
v_gene: TRBV6-6
j_gene: TRBJ1-1
abundance: -
CDR3nt: TGTGTCAGCAGTTACTTCTACAAGAGGGGGCAAGTGGGAGCTTTCTTT
CDR3aa: CVSSYFYKRGQVGAFF

d_gene: -
v_gene: TRBV6-1
j_gene: TRBJ2-6
abundance: few
CDR3nt: TGTGCCAGCACTTTGGGGTCTGGGGCCAACGTCCTGACTTTC
CDR3aa: CASTLGSGANVLTF

d_gene: -
v_gene: TRBV11-2
j_gene: TRBJ2-5
abundance: once
CDR3nt: TGTGCCAGCAGCCCCCGACAGGACCAAGAGGCCCAGTACTTC
CDR3aa: CASSPRQDQEAQYF

d_gene: -
v_gene: TRBV6-2/TRBV6-3
j_gene: TRBJ2-7
abundance: -
CDR3nt: TGTGCCAGCAGTTACGGGGTAGCCTACGAGCAGTACTTC
CDR3aa: CASSYGVAYEQYF

d_gene: -
v_gene: TRBV6-5
j_gene: TRBJ2-4
abundance: -
CDR3nt: TGTGTCAGCAGTCCCACTGGGGGCGCGATCATTCAGTACTTC
CDR3aa: CVSSPTGGAIIQYF

d_gene: -
v_gene: TRBV11-3
j_gene: TRBJ1-1
abundance: many
CDR3nt: TGTGCCAGCAGCGCGGGTACAGGTGGTCCGACTGAAGCTTTCTTT
CDR3aa: CASSAGTGGPTEAFF

d_gene: -
v_gene: TRBV28
j_gene: TRBJ2-7
abundance: -
CDR3nt: TGTGCCAGCAAACCCGGCGGACCACTTACCCACTACGAGCAGTACTTC
CDR3aa: CASKPGGPLTHYEQYF

d_gene: -
v_gene: TRBV4-1
j_gene: TRBJ2-3
abundance: -
CDR3nt: TGCGCCAACAGCCATCCCCATGGTGGTAAAGATACGCAGTATTTT
CDR3aa: CANSHPHGGKDTQYF

d_gene: -
v_gene: TRBV5-4
j_gene: TRBJ2-2
abundance: once
CDR3nt: TGTGCCAGCAGCTCCGAAGGGTACAGTGAGCTGTTTTTT
CDR3aa: CASSSEGYSELFF

d_gene: TRBD2
v_gene: TRBV5-6
j_gene: TRBJ2-4
abundance: -
CDR3nt: TGTGCCAGCAGCTTGGTTACAGCGGGAGGCTCTTTACCCAAAAACATTCAGTACTTC
CDR3aa: CASSLVTAGGSLPKNIQYF

d_gene: -
v_gene: TRBV11-2
j_gene: TRBJ1-5
abundance: -
CDR3nt: TGTGCCAGCAGCTTGGGGGGGGATAGCAATCAGCCCCAGCATTTT
CDR3aa: CASSLGGDSNQPQHF

d_gene: -
v_gene: TRBV6-5
j_gene: TRBJ2-3
abundance: many
CDR3nt: TGTGCCAGCAGACCGGACATTAACCCGACAGATACGCAGTATTTT
CDR3aa: CASRPDINPTDTQYF

d_gene: TRBD2
v_gene: TRBV29-1
j_gene: TRBJ2-1
abundance: -
CDR3nt: TGCAGCGTCCCGACTAGCGGGGTTCACAATGAGCAGTTCTTC
CDR3aa: CSVPTSGVHNEQFF

d_gene: -
v_gene: TRBV11-1
j_gene: TRBJ2-3
abundance: -
CDR3nt: TGTGACAGCAGCTTAGCTACGGGAACACGGACAGATGCGCAGTATTTT
CDR3aa: CDSSLATGTRTDAQYF

d_gene: -
v_gene: TRBV4-2
j_gene: TRBJ2-2
abundance: -
CDR3nt: TGTGCCAGCAGCCAAGAGGTTTCCTGGGCCGGGGAGCTGTTGTTT
CDR3aa: CASSQEVSWAGELLF